The 13 T cell receptor beta chains below were found in one sample sequenced in a study of monozygotic twins with inflammatory bowel disease. TCRdb re-called the 5' RACE reads, yielding one record per CDR3 amino acid sequence without DNA. The clone table shows more than 100,000 distinct CDR3 sequences, with the ten largest holding roughly 1.9%. Sample: blood. These receptors were taken from a human donor with ulcerative colitis or Crohn's disease, or a healthy co-twin of an affected twin (not recorded which).

This chain connects TRBV29-1 to TRBJ2-3; checking the TCRdb D call of TRBD2 is not possible without DNA. The CDR3 loop spans 18 amino acids. The germline V gene encodes CDR1 SQVTM and CDR2 ANQGSEA. Here the CDR3 reads CSVEGGLAGALRTDTQYF.

This sequence joins TRBV12-3 or TRBV12-4 and TRBJ2-1; no DNA is available, so the TRBD1 call from TCRdb remains unchecked. The CDR3 has 14 residues. This CDR3 reads CASSRQGWNNEQFF.

CDR3 residues: CASSYFPGGDQPQHF. The J gene is TRBJ1-5, the V gene TRBV6-5; TCRdb's assignment of TRBD1 cannot be checked, as there is no DNA. Germline loops: CDR1 MNHEY, CDR2 SVGAGI. This CDR3 is 15 amino acids long.

The genes are TRBV20-1 and TRBJ1-1; TCRdb selects TRBD1, and the lack of DNA leaves this call unchecked. CDR1 is DFQATT, CDR2 SNEGSKA, per germline (reference sequence). The CDR3 runs to 14 residues. The CDR3 sequence is CSANGWTPNTEAFF.

The chain recombines TRBV7-2 with TRBJ1-3; absent DNA, TCRdb's TRBD1 call cannot be checked. The CDR3 consists of 15 residues. Germline assignment: CDR1 SGHTA and CDR2 FQGNSA. The CDR3 region is CASRRDRSSGNTIYF. The full variable domain, rest sourced from reference TRBV7-2 and TRBJ1-3, is GAGVSQSPSNKVTEKGKDVELRCDPISGHTALYWYRQSLGQGLEFLIYFQGNSAPDKSGLPSDRFSAERTGGSVSTLTIQRTQQEDSAVYLCASRRDRSSGNTIYFGEGSWLTVV.

The chain carries TRBV5-6 and TRBJ1-1; TCRdb outputs TRBD1, but without DNA this stays unchecked. The CDR3 has 15 amino acids. Germline CDR1 reads SGHDT; CDR2 reads YYEEEE. CDR3 loop: CASKPWTGEDTEAFF.

The V and J genes are TRBV28 and TRBJ2-2; TCRdb's D call, TRBD1, is unchecked because there is no DNA. The CDR3 length is 18 residues. The germline V gene has CDR1 MDHEN and CDR2 SYDVKM. The CDR3: CASSRHPPTGWATGELFF.

The V gene is TRBV4-2, the J gene TRBJ2-7; without DNA, the TCRdb call of TRBD1 cannot be checked. The V gene's germline CDR1 is LGHNA and CDR2 YNFKEQ. CDR3 size: 13 residues. The chain's CDR3 is CASSQQGHDEQYF.

CDR3 protein: CASSRDVPNEQFF. The chain is built from TRBV7-2 and TRBJ2-1; there is no DNA to check the TCRdb D call of TRBD2. The length of the CDR3 is 13 residues. Germline CDR1 and CDR2: SGHTA and FQGNSA. Full variable domain (rest looked up from reference TRBV7-2 and TRBJ2-1): GAGVSQSPSNKVTEKGKDVELRCDPISGHTALYWYRQSLGQGLEFLIYFQGNSAPDKSGLPSDRFSAERTGGSVSTLTIQRTQQEDSAVYLCASSRDVPNEQFFGPGTRLTVL.

The rearrangement uses TRBV7-2 and TRBJ2-3; no DNA is available, so the TRBD2 call from TCRdb remains unchecked. The CDR3 is 17 amino acids. Germline CDR1 SGHTA, CDR2 FQGNSA. The CDR3 reads CASSFLAGGLKTDTQYF.

This sequence joins TRBV5-6 and TRBJ2-3. CDR1 and CDR2 from the germline V gene are SGHDT and YYEEEE. There are 14 residues in the CDR3. Here the CDR3 reads CATQWGLSTDTQYF.

The rearrangement links TRBV2 to TRBJ1-6. Germline CDR1 SNHLY, CDR2 FYNNEI. This CDR3 has 17 amino acids. The CDR3 sequence: CASSPWMGRVKGSPLHF.

The V and J genes are TRBV29-1 and TRBJ2-3; TCRdb returns TRBD1, unconfirmable since there is no DNA. The CDR3 consists of 15 residues. Germline assignment: CDR1 SQVTM and CDR2 ANQGSEA. This CDR3 is CSVDPRGQRADTQYF.